A single T cell receptor beta chain is shown here with its context. What it binds is not known. Germline CDR1 is SGDLS and CDR2 is YYNGEE. There are 15 residues in the CDR3. Trimming cost V 4 bases and J 9 bases; bases outside gene matches: 10. The source of the sample is a study of PD-1 blockade in classical Hodgkin lymphoma. Study-wide results and caveats: Only CD4+ TCR diversity, not CD8+, had risen significantly by C4D1. Repertoire differences have undefined causes, possibly disease activity or prior therapy. Newly diagnosed patients reportedly trailed healthy donors in baseline TCR diversity.

Data came from immunoSEQ multiplex PCR; TCRdb stores just in-frame clones and leaves some out. This table holds approximately 4,300 clones, under 75% found once. Each patient relapsed following autologous stem cell transplantation, and prior brentuximab vedotin exposure differed. Best overall response was complete response, partial response or progressive disease in these relapsed/refractory classical Hodgkin lymphoma patients. The V call is TRBV9, the J call TRBJ1-6; TRBD1 aligns across 7 bases. Sequencing was performed on peripheral blood mononuclear cells (PBMCs), taken at baseline. The sequence derives from a human donor with classical Hodgkin lymphoma. The CDR3 reads CASSPEDRKRSPLHF. CDR3 DNA sequence: TGTGCCAGCAGCCCCGAGGACAGGAAACGTTCACCCCTCCACTTT.